This T cell receptor (beta chain) was sequenced for a study of graft-versus-host responses after intestinal transplantation. Study in general: Anti-thymocyte globulin was used for induction in all recipients, who then took tacrolimus and steroids for roughly 3 years.

Study outcomes and limitations: The marrow of recipients harbored GvH clones, and ileum or blood showed some of them first. Allografts of patients with graft-donor T cell macrochimerism showed high graft-versus-host to host-versus-graft clone ratios.

Some clones are missing from TCRdb's copy, which holds only in-frame ones; the method was immunoSEQ multiplex PCR. Found here are about 25,000 clones, approximately 95% of them singletons; the top ten hold about 0.5%. The V segment lost 5 bases and the J segment 2 bases; nucleotides outside the gene matches: 5. Germline values: CDR1 MNHEY, CDR2 SVGAGI. The CDR3 runs 15 residues. Comments on this clone: The antigen is undetermined.

This rearrangement joins TRBV6-5 to TRBJ1-2; 10 positions match TRBD1. The origin of this receptor is a human patient who received an intestinal transplant, so some T cells may come from the graft donor. Material: PBMCs, obtained 18 days after transplant. CDR3 sequence (DNA): TGTGCCAGCAGTAACCGGGACAGGGGCAACTATGGCTACACCTTC. Its protein product is CASSNRDRGNYGYTF.